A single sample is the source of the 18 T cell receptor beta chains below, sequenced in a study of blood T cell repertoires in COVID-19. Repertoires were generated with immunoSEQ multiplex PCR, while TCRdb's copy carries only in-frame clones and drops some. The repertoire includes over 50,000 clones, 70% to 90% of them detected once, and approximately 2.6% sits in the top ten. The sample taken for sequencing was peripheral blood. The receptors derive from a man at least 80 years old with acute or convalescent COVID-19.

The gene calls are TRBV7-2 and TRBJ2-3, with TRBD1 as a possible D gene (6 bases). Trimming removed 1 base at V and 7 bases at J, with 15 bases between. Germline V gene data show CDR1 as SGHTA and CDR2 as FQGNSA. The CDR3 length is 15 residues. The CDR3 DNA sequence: TGTGCCAGCAGCTTAGTTGTAACAGGGCAAAATACGCAGTATTTT. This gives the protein CASSLVVTGQNTQYF.

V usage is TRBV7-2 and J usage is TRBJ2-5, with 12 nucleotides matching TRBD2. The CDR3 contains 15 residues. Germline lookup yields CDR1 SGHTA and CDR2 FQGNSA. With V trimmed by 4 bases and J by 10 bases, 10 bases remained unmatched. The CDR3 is CASSSTSGGSLHQYF. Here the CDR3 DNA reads TGTGCCAGCAGCTCGACTAGCGGGGGTTCTTTACACCAGTACTTC. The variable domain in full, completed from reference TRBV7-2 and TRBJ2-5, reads GAGVSQSPSNKVTEKGKDVELRCDPISGHTALYWYRQSLGQGLEFLIYFQGNSAPDKSGLPSDRFSAERTGGSVSTLTIQRTQQEDSAVYLCASSSTSGGSLHQYFGPGTRLLVL.

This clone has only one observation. DNA for the CDR3: TGTGCCAGCTCACCACCGAGGGGGACAGCCATCACCGGGGAGCTGTTTTTT. Amino acid sequence: CASSPPRGTAITGELFF. The chain has TRBV18 and TRBJ2-2; TRBD1 aligns across 7 bases. The germline CDR1 and CDR2 sequences are KGHSH and LQKENI. This CDR3 has 17 residues. Germline trimming cut 0 bases from V and 4 bases from J; bases unmatched to any gene: 8.

CDR3 residues: CASSGGQIYEQYF. The CDR3 bases are TGTGCCAGCAGCGGGGGACAGATCTACGAGCAGTACTTC. The V call is TRBV21-1, the J call TRBJ2-7; TRBD1, the table's D call, was not compared with the DNA. TRBV21-1 is annotated as a pseudogene. This CDR3 region has 13 residues.

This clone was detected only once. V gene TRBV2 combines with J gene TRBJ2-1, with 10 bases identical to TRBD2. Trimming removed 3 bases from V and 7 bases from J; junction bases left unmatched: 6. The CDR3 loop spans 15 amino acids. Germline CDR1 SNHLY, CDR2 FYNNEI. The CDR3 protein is CASSELAGVKNEQFF. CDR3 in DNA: TGTGCCAGCAGTGAGCTAGCGGGGGTTAAAAATGAGCAGTTCTTC.

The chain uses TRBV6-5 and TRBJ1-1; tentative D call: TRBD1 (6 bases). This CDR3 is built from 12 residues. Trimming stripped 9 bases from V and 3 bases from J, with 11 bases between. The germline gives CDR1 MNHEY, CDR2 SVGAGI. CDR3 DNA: TGTGCCAGTGCCAGGGGAGACACTGAAGCTTTCTTT. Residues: CASARGDTEAFF.

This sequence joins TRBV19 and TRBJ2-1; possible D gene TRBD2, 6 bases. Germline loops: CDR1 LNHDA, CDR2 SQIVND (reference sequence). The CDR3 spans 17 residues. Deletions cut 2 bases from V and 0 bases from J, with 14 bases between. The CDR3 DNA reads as TGTGCCAGTAGTATATTTGGGGGGACTGGCTCCTACAATGAGCAGTTCTTC. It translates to CASSIFGGTGSYNEQFF. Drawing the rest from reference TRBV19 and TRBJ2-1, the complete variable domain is DGGITQSPKYLFRKEGQNVTLSCEQNLNHDAMYWYRQDPGQGLRLIYYSQIVNDFQKGDIAEGYSVSREKKESFPLTVTSAQKNPTAFYLCASSIFGGTGSYNEQFFGPGTRLTVL.

The chain's CDR3 is CASSLDRGVPEAFF. CDR3 sequence (DNA): TGTGCCAGCAGCCTGGACAGGGGGGTCCCTGAAGCTTTCTTT. The chain employs TRBV6-5 and TRBJ1-1, with 10 bases matching TRBD1. In germline, CDR1 is MNHEY, CDR2 SVGAGI. This CDR3 is built from 14 residues. V dropped 6 bases and J dropped 6; count of bases not matched to a gene: 7.

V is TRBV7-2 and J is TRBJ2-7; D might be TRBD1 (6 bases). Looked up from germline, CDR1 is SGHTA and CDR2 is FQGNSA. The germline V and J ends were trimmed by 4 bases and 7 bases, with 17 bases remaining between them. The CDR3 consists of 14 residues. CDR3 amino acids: CASSSTPGVGEQYF. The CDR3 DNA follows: TGTGCCAGCAGCTCCACCCCAGGGGTAGGGGAGCAGTACTTC.

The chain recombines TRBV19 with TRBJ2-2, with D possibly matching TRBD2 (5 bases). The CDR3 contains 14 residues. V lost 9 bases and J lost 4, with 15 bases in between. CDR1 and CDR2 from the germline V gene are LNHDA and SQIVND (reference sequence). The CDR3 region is CASNSPGGTGELFF. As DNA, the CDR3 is TGTGCCAGCAACTCACCAGGAGGCACCGGGGAGCTGTTTTTT.

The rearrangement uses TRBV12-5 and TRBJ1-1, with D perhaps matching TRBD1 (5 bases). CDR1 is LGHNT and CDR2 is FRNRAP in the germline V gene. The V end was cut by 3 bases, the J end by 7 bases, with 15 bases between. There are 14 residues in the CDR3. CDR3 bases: TGTGCTAGTGGTTTAGGTGCAGGGAAGGGTGAAGCTTTCTTT. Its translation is CASGLGAGKGEAFF.

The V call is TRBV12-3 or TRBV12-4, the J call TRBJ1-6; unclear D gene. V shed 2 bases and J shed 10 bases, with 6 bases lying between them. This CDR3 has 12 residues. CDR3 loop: CASSLNRSPLHF. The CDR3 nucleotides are TGTGCCAGCAGTTTAAACCGGTCACCCCTCCACTTT.

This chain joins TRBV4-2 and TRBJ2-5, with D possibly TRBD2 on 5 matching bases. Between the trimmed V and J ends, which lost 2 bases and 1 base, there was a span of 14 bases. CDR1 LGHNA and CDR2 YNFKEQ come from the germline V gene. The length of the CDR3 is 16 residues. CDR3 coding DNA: TGTGCCAGCAGCCAAAACGCTTTAGCGTCCCAAGAGACCCAGTACTTC. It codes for CASSQNALASQETQYF.

The CDR3 DNA reads TGTGCCAGTAGTCCGGGGGCCTACAATGAGCAGTTCTTC. Protein: CASSPGAYNEQFF. The rearrangement joins TRBV19 to TRBJ2-1; possibly TRBD2 for D (6 bases). Germline loops: CDR1 LNHDA, CDR2 SQIVND (reference sequence). V gave up 5 bases and J gave up 2 bases, with 7 bases separating them. The length of the CDR3 is 13 residues.

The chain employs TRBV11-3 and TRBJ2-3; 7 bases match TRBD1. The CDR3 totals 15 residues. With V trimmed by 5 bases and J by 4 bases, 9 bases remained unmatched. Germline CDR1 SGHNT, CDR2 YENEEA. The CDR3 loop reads CASSPTGNRADTQYF. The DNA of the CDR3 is TGTGCCAGCAGCCCGACAGGGAATAGGGCAGATACGCAGTATTTT.

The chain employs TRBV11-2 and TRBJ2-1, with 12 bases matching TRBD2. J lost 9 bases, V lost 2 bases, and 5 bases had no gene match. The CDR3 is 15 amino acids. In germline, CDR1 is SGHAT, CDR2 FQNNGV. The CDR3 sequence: CASSLRTSGELEQFF. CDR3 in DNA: TGTGCCAGCAGCTTAAGGACTAGCGGGGAACTTGAGCAGTTCTTC.

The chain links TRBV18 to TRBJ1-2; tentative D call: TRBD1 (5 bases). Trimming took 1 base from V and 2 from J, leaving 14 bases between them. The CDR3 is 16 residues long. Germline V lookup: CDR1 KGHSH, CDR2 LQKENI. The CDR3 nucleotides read TGTGCCAGCTCACCACAGTTGAGTGGGGGGAACTATGGCTACACCTTC. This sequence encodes CASSPQLSGGNYGYTF. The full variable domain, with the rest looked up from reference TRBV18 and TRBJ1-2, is NAGVMQNPRHLVRRRGQEARLRCSPMKGHSHVYWYRQLPEEGLKFMVYLQKENIIDESGMPKERFSAEFPKEGPSILRIQQVVRGDSAAYFCASSPQLSGGNYGYTFGSGTRLTVV.

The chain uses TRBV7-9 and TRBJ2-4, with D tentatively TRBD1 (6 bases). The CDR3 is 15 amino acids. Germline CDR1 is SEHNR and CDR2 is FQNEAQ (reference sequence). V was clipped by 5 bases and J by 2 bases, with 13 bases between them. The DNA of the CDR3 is TGTGCCAGCAGCCTCTGGACAGTGACCAAAAACATTCAGTACTTC. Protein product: CASSLWTVTKNIQYF.